This T cell receptor (beta chain) was profiled in a study of cytomegalovirus exposure and HLA in healthy donors. Turning to this clone: Its antigen remains unidentified.

With 60 Vbeta and 13 Jbeta primers, the PCR was carried out. Some clones are missing from TCRdb's copy, which holds only in-frame ones; the method was immunoSEQ multiplex PCR. The repertoire holds 100,000 to 150,000 clones, less than 90% seen once, with less than 0.25% in the top ten. Study results and caveats: Later on, a genetic analysis was performed. It linked a missense variant in DCLRE1C with V- and J-gene trimming of TCR beta. The listing of 160 or so TCR beta chains classed them as cytomegalovirus-associated.

Germline values: CDR1 LGHNA, CDR2 YSLEER. The ends were cut back, 1 base at V and 6 bases at J, with 15 bases in the middle. The CDR3 loop spans 15 amino acids. The chain is built from TRBV4-3 and TRBJ1-2, with no clear D. The sequence was obtained from a man aged 45-60 years in good health and CMV-seronegative. Sequenced: PBMCs. The DNA of the CDR3 is TGCGCCAGCAGCCAAGTCCGGGGTACTTCCAATGGCTACACCTTC. Amino acid sequence: CASSQVRGTSNGYTF.